Listed below are T cell receptor beta chains from one sample, sequenced in a study of OX40 agonist ivuxolimab in advanced cancers. Produced via immunoSEQ multiplex PCR; TCRdb's table is partial and in-frame only. The sample has just over 60,000 clones; 80% to 95% are singletons. Sequencing was performed on CD4+ or CD8+ T cells sorted from blood, taken in a trial of the OX40 agonist ivuxolimab. All receptors derive from an adult with an advanced solid tumor such as melanoma, head and neck, liver or kidney cancer. CDR3s include the opening cysteine and the closing phenylalanine or tryptophan. A D gene is named only where the DNA matches it firmly. Clone size appears in some rows only: once, few, many, or a class for an expanded clone.

d_gene	abundance	v_gene	j_gene	CDR3aa	CDR3nt
-	-	TRBV5-6	TRBJ2-2	CASSLRGFNTGELFF	TGTGCCAGCAGCTTGCGAGGGTTTAACACCGGGGAGCTGTTTTTT
TRBD2	-	TRBV4-2	TRBJ2-2	CASSQLSSGDTGELFF	TGTGCCAGCAGCCAACTCTCTAGCGGAGACACCGGGGAGCTGTTTTTT
TRBD1	-	TRBV10-3	TRBJ1-1	CAISRQGENTEAFF	TGTGCCATCAGTCGACAGGGGGAGAACACTGAAGCTTTCTTT
-	-	TRBV6-5	TRBJ1-1	CASSRSYVGAEAFF	TGTGCCAGCAGCCGCTCCTACGTTGGCGCTGAAGCTTTCTTT
-	-	TRBV4-1	TRBJ1-2	CASSRKGAGLRGGYTF	TGCGCCAGCAGCCGGAAGGGAGCAGGGCTTCGTGGGGGCTACACCTTC
-	-	TRBV9	TRBJ1-5	CASSVSGNQPQHF	TGTGCCAGCAGCGTGTCTGGCAATCAGCCCCAGCATTTT
TRBD1	-	TRBV30	TRBJ1-5	CAWRGTGGGPQHF	TGTGCCTGGAGAGGTACAGGGGGTGGGCCCCAGCATTTT
TRBD1	-	TRBV7-2	TRBJ2-7	CASRWTGGYEQYF	TGTGCCAGCAGGTGGACAGGGGGGTACGAGCAGTACTTC
-	-	TRBV7-9	TRBJ2-3	CASNPAGSTDTQYF	TGTGCCAGCAATCCAGCGGGTTCCACAGATACGCAGTATTTT
TRBD1	-	TRBV5-4	TRBJ2-7	CASSPTGQNLPEQYF	TGTGCCAGCAGCCCGACAGGGCAGAACTTACCCGAGCAGTACTTC
-	-	TRBV27	TRBJ2-6	CASSLRDLSGANVLTF	TGTGCCAGCAGTTTACGGGACCTCTCTGGGGCCAACGTCCTGACTTTC
-	-	TRBV7-2	TRBJ2-1	CASSLDSFREQFF	TGTGCCAGCAGCTTAGATAGCTTTCGGGAGCAGTTCTTC
TRBD1	-	TRBV18	TRBJ1-1	CASSLTGQGYTEAFF	TGTGCCAGCTCACTAACGGGACAGGGGTACACTGAAGCTTTCTTT
-	-	TRBV5-1	TRBJ1-1	CASSLQGMNTEAFF	TGCGCCAGCAGCTTGCAGGGCATGAACACTGAAGCTTTCTTT
-	-	TRBV7-9	TRBJ1-2	CASSFASNYGYTF	TGTGCCAGCAGCTTTGCCAGCAACTATGGCTACACCTTC
TRBD2	-	TRBV5-1	TRBJ2-5	CASSFTSGSHQETQYF	TGCGCCAGCAGCTTCACTAGCGGGAGTCACCAAGAGACCCAGTACTTC
TRBD1	-	TRBV9	TRBJ2-1	CASSVWGQGYNEQFF	TGTGCCAGCAGCGTATGGGGACAGGGGTACAATGAGCAGTTCTTC
TRBD1	-	TRBV27	TRBJ2-7	CASRTGGRGLLVYEQYF	TGTGCCAGCCGGACAGGGGGTAGGGGACTACTGGTCTACGAGCAGTACTTC
-	-	TRBV27	TRBJ1-2	CASSWATGYGYTF	TGTGCCAGCAGTTGGGCGACGGGCTATGGCTACACCTTC
TRBD1	-	TRBV7-3	TRBJ1-2	CASSLDGTGVYGYTF	TGTGCCAGCAGCTTAGATGGCACAGGGGTTTATGGCTACACCTTC
-	-	TRBV6-5	TRBJ2-6	CASSPNRSGANVLTF	TGTGCCAGCAGCCCTAACAGGTCTGGGGCCAACGTCCTGACTTTC
-	-	TRBV7-9	TRBJ2-7	CASTPPSGTYEQYF	TGTGCCAGCACCCCTCCCAGCGGAACCTACGAGCAGTACTTC
-	-	TRBV15	TRBJ1-4	CATSASGEKLFF	TGTGCCACCAGCGCGAGTGGTGAAAAACTGTTTTTT
-	-	TRBV11-2	TRBJ2-7	CASSSTPDREYEQYF	TGTGCCAGCAGCTCGACTCCTGACAGAGAGTACGAGCAGTACTTC
-	-	TRBV6-1	TRBJ1-6	CASSTGISPLHF	TGTGCCAGCAGTACAGGGATTTCACCCCTCCACTTT
-	-	TRBV19	TRBJ2-5	CASSGPEETQYF	TGTGCCAGTTCAGGGCCGGAGGAGACCCAGTACTTC
-	few	TRBV4-1	TRBJ2-2	CASSQDPNRADTGELFF	TGCGCCAGCAGCCAAGATCCTAACAGGGCGGACACCGGGGAGCTGTTTTTT
TRBD2	-	TRBV10-3	TRBJ2-2	CAIRAGLAGGGDGELFF	TGTGCCATCAGAGCGGGACTAGCGGGAGGAGGGGACGGGGAGCTGTTTTTT
TRBD2	once	TRBV6-1	TRBJ2-2	CALWTSADTGELFF	TGTGCCCTCTGGACTAGCGCAGACACCGGGGAGCTGTTTTTT
-	-	TRBV6-5	TRBJ1-3	CASSIWAGSGNTIYF	TGTGCCAGCAGTATCTGGGCTGGCTCTGGAAACACCATATATTTT
TRBD2	-	TRBV19	TRBJ2-7	CASSRTSGGSSYEQYF	TGTGCCAGCTCAAGGACTAGCGGAGGGAGCTCCTACGAGCAGTACTTC
-	few	TRBV7-2	TRBJ2-7	CASSLGPSNEQYF	TGTGCCAGCAGCTTAGGACCTTCCAACGAGCAGTACTTC
-	-	TRBV27	TRBJ2-1	CASSLSYGYNEQFF	TGTGCCAGCAGTTTATCGTACGGCTACAATGAGCAGTTCTTC
-	-	TRBV9	TRBJ2-7	CASSVDLRGAGSYEQYF	TGTGCCAGCAGCGTAGATTTGAGAGGGGCAGGATCCTACGAGCAGTACTTC
TRBD2	-	TRBV7-3	TRBJ2-3	CASSAESGGAGDTQYF	TGTGCCAGCAGCGCTGAAAGCGGGGGGGCGGGAGATACGCAGTATTTT